A single sample is the source of the 3 T cell receptor beta chains below, sequenced in a study of blood T cell repertoires in COVID-19. Only in-frame clones appear in the TCRdb table, and some are missing; sequencing was by immunoSEQ multiplex PCR. The sample lists roughly 60,000 clones, over 75% occurring once. The sequencing input was peripheral blood. The receptors derive from a man aged 50 or older with active COVID-19.

The chain recombines TRBV11-3 with TRBJ2-2, with D maybe TRBD1 (5 bases). V was clipped by 5 bases and J by 1 base, with 8 bases between them. The germline V gene encodes CDR1 SGHNT and CDR2 YENEEA. This CDR3 has 14 residues. This chain's CDR3 is CASSPQGNTGELFF. The CDR3 DNA follows: TGTGCCAGCAGCCCTCAGGGGAACACCGGGGAGCTGTTTTTT.

The chain couples TRBV4-1 to TRBJ1-6, with 9 nucleotides matching TRBD1. This CDR3 has 15 residues. V lost 4 bases and J lost 9; bases outside the gene matches: 7. Germline V gene sequence: CDR1 MGHRA, CDR2 YSYEKL. DNA for the CDR3: TGCGCCAGCAGCCGGACAACAGGGGGCTTTTCACCCCTCCACTTT. It codes for CASSRTTGGFSPLHF.

This clone has a single count. The V and J genes are TRBV7-2 and TRBJ2-6, with D hard to call. CDR1 is SGHTA, CDR2 FQGNSA, per germline. V was pared by 5 bases and J by 2 bases, with 10 bases between. The CDR3 extends over 15 amino acids. The DNA of the CDR3 is TGTGCCAGCAGCCCTAGTGTGGCTGGGGCCAACGTCCTGACTTTC. Amino acids: CASSPSVAGANVLTF.